The 22 T cell receptor beta chains below come from one sample, sequenced in a study of blood T cell repertoires in COVID-19. The data were produced by immunoSEQ multiplex PCR, yet TCRdb's version contains in-frame clones alone and is incomplete. The table records approximately 210,000 clones, over 75% of them present only once. The specimen was peripheral blood. Every receptor here comes from a woman between 40 and 55 years old with acute or convalescent COVID-19.

This chain links TRBV13 with TRBJ2-7; a possible D gene is TRBD1 (6 bases). The CDR3 spans 13 residues. The V end was cut by 5 bases, the J end by 2 bases, with 10 bases between. CDR1 is PRHDT and CDR2 is FYEKMQ in the germline V gene (reference sequence). CDR3 nucleotide sequence: TGTGCCAGCAGCCGACAGGCCCCCTACGAGCAGTACGTC. This codes for CASSRQAPYEQYV.

The rearrangement uses TRBV6-4 and TRBJ1-5; D perhaps matches TRBD1 (6 bases). The ends were cut back, 6 bases at V and 0 bases at J, with 15 bases in the middle. The CDR3 contains 16 residues. Looked up from germline, CDR1 is MRHNA and CDR2 is SNTAGT. As DNA, the CDR3 is TGTGCCAGCAGAGGCCGGACAGTGTATAGCAATCAGCCCCAGCATTTT. It specifies CASRGRTVYSNQPQHF.

The rearrangement links TRBV11-2 to TRBJ1-2, with 8 bases that match TRBD1. CDR3 length equals 15 residues. V trimming: 0 bases; J trimming: 8 bases; junction bases outside the gene matches: 8. Germline values: CDR1 SGHAT, CDR2 FQNNGV. CDR3 sequence: CASSLDRGQGRGYTF. In DNA, the CDR3 is TGTGCCAGCAGCTTAGATCGAGGACAGGGAAGAGGCTACACCTTC.

The chain joins TRBV2 to TRBJ2-5, with a possible D match to TRBD1 (6 bases). The CDR3 is 13 residues long. Germline CDR1 and CDR2: SNHLY and FYNNEI. The V end was cut by 7 bases, the J end by 4 bases, with 13 bases between. CDR3 protein: CASNRDVRETQYF. In DNA, the CDR3 is TGTGCCAGCAACAGGGACGTCCGAGAGACCCAGTACTTC.

The chain has TRBV4-2 and TRBJ2-4, with 7 bases lining up with TRBD1. The J segment lost 13 bases and the V segment lost 1 base, leaving 7 bases of the junction unmatched. Germline lookup yields CDR1 LGHNA and CDR2 YNFKEQ. The CDR3 extends over 13 amino acids. This chain's CDR3 is CASSQGQGSTQYF. The CDR3 DNA follows: TGTGCCAGCAGCCAAGGACAGGGAAGTACCCAGTACTTC.

This rearrangement joins TRBV28 to TRBJ2-3; 7 positions agree with TRBD1. Germline V gene sequence: CDR1 MDHEN, CDR2 SYDVKM. Trimming removed 3 bases from V and 0 bases from J; junction bases left unmatched: 6. The CDR3 sequence is 16 residues long. Here the CDR3 DNA reads TGTGCCAGCAGTTTGGGGACAGATTTTAGCACAGATACGCAGTATTTT. Protein: CASSLGTDFSTDTQYF.

The chain recombines TRBV3-1 (or the pseudogene TRBV3-2) with TRBJ2-7, with a weak D call TRBD2 (5 bases). There are 16 residues in the CDR3. Germline V gene sequence: CDR1 LGHDT, CDR2 YNNKEL (reference sequence). V lost 1 base and J 5 bases, leaving 18 bases between the germline ends. The CDR3: CASSQGSSGFGNEQYV. The DNA for the CDR3 is TGTGCCAGCAGCCAAGGGTCGAGCGGCTTCGGAAACGAGCAGTACGTC.

The chain uses TRBV5-1 and TRBJ1-1, with 8 nucleotides matching TRBD1. CDR1 and CDR2 (germline): SGHRS, YFSETQ. Losses at the gene ends were 0 bases for V and 4 bases for J; bases not matched to a gene: 2. The CDR3 contains 14 residues. The CDR3 DNA follows: TGCGCCAGCAGCTTGGGGCAGGGGGCCACTGAAGCTTTCTTT. It yields the protein CASSLGQGATEAFF.

The sample holds one count of this clone. The chain links TRBV6-5 to TRBJ2-7, with a weak D call TRBD1 (8 bases). Germline-derived CDR1 and CDR2 are MNHEY and SVGAGI. The CDR3 is made up of 14 amino acids. Trimming took off 6 bases at V and 4 bases at J, with 16 bases between the two ends. CDR3 bases: TGTGCCAGCAGAAACAGGGGGGGACTTTACGAGCAGTACGTC. It encodes CASRNRGGLYEQYV.

The chain is built from TRBV7-9 and TRBJ2-3, with 10 positions matching TRBD1. The germline CDR1 and CDR2 sequences are SEHNR and FQNEAQ (reference sequence). V was clipped by 5 bases and J by 2 bases; unmatched bases: 7. The CDR3 length is 16 residues. The CDR3 DNA reads TGTGCCAGCAGCGCCGGGACAGGGGATGTCACAGATACGCAGTATTTT. Protein: CASSAGTGDVTDTQYF.

The V and J genes are TRBV29-1 and TRBJ1-5; D is perhaps TRBD1 (6 bases). This CDR3 spans 13 amino acids. Germline values: CDR1 SQVTM, CDR2 ANQGSEA. V was trimmed by 6 bases and J by 2 bases, leaving 11 bases between them. The DNA of the CDR3 is TGCAGCGTGCAACAGGGTGGCAATCAGCCCCAGCATTTT. Translated: CSVQQGGNQPQHF.

The chain recombines TRBV29-1 with TRBJ1-3; unclear D gene. The CDR3 is made up of 17 amino acids. Germline CDR1 is SQVTM and CDR2 is ANQGSEA. With 0 bases removed from V and 4 bases from J, the gap between germline ends came to 19 bases. CDR3 residues: CSVEDRYPDQRGNTIYF. For the CDR3, the DNA is TGCAGCGTTGAAGATCGGTACCCCGATCAGAGGGGAAACACCATATATTTT. The whole variable domain, remainder taken from reference TRBV29-1 and TRBJ1-3, is SAVISQKPSRDICQRGTSLTIQCQVDSQVTMMFWYRQQPGQSLTLIATANQGSEATYESGFVIDKFPISRPNLTFSTLTVSNMSPEDSSIYLCSVEDRYPDQRGNTIYFGEGSWLTVV.

The CDR3 DNA follows: TGCGCCAGCAGCGGACAGGTGGGAAACACCATATATTTT. Its protein is CASSGQVGNTIYF. This sequence joins TRBV10-1 and TRBJ1-3; 7 bases are shared with TRBD1. The CDR3 extends over 13 amino acids. The junction had 3 bases not matched to a gene; V was cut back by 6 bases and J by 4 bases. Germline lookup yields CDR1 WNHNN and CDR2 SYGVQD (reference sequence).

V is TRBV2 and J is TRBJ1-2; TRBD1 aligns across 8 bases. The V gene end was trimmed by 4 bases and the J gene end by 3 bases; junction bases not matched to a gene: 4. The CDR3 totals 14 residues. CDR1 and CDR2 (germline): SNHLY, FYNNEI. CDR3 bases: TGTGCCAGCAGTGGGACAGGGAGCTACTATGGCTACACCTTC. This sequence encodes CASSGTGSYYGYTF. Looking up the rest from reference TRBV2 and TRBJ1-2 gives the full variable domain: EPEVTQTPSHQVTQMGQEVILRCVPISNHLYFYWYRQILGQKVEFLVSFYNNEISEKSEIFDDQFSVERPDGSNFTLKIRSTKLEDSAMYFCASSGTGSYYGYTFGSGTRLTVV.

J is TRBJ1-5 and V is TRBV19, with a possible D match to TRBD1 (6 bases). CDR3 length: 15 residues. Per the germline V gene, CDR1 is LNHDA and CDR2 is SQIVND (reference sequence). V was clipped by 7 bases and J by 2 bases, with 15 bases between them. CDR3 loop: CASTQGNYGNQPQHF. The CDR3 bases are TGTGCCAGTACCCAGGGGAACTATGGCAATCAGCCCCAGCATTTT.

The chain uses TRBV9 and TRBJ1-4, with 10 positions matching TRBD1. The germline V gene encodes CDR1 SGDLS and CDR2 YYNGEE. V dropped 3 bases and J dropped 0; count of bases not matched to a gene: 5. The CDR3 is 17 residues long. Written as DNA, the CDR3 is TGTGCCAGCAGCGCCGGGACAGGGGTTTCAACTAATGAAAAACTGTTTTTT. It is translated as CASSAGTGVSTNEKLFF.

The chain carries TRBV2 and TRBJ1-5; D is uncertain. Trimming pared 4 bases from V and 3 bases from J, leaving 7 bases between. The CDR3 totals 13 residues. The germline CDR1 and CDR2 sequences are SNHLY and FYNNEI. The CDR3 sequence is CASSVSYNQPQHF. CDR3 bases: TGTGCCAGCAGTGTGAGTTACAATCAGCCCCAGCATTTT.

The sample holds one count of this clone. The chain couples TRBV7-9 to TRBJ2-7, with D possibly being TRBD1 (6 bases). With 5 bases removed from V and 6 bases from J, the gap between germline ends came to 20 bases. The CDR3 runs to 15 residues. Germline V gene lookup returns CDR1 SEHNR and CDR2 FQNEAQ (reference sequence). The CDR3 reads CASSPSGAAFREQYV. The CDR3 nucleotides read TGTGCCAGCAGCCCTTCAGGGGCCGCTTTCCGCGAGCAGTACGTC.

This clone was found once. V usage is TRBV5-5 and J usage is TRBJ1-3; D might be TRBD1 (6 bases). The CDR3 extends over 16 amino acids. Germline assignment: CDR1 SGHKS and CDR2 YYEKEE (reference sequence). The V end was cut by 3 bases, the J end by 6 bases, with 19 bases between. CDR3 sequence reads: CASSYKIVQGINTIYF. CDR3 sequence (DNA): TGTGCCAGCAGCTACAAGATCGTGCAGGGGATAAACACCATATATTTT.

V usage is TRBV10-3 and J usage is TRBJ2-3; D not certain. V lost 2 bases to trimming and J lost 7 bases, with 4 bases between them. Germline CDR1 is ENHRY and CDR2 is SYGVKD. The CDR3 loop spans 11 amino acids. The CDR3 region is CAISEVNTQYF. CDR3 DNA: TGTGCCATCAGTGAGGTCAATACGCAGTATTTT.

This clone appeared once. The chain couples TRBV12-3 or TRBV12-4 to TRBJ1-2, with 12 bases identical to TRBD1. This CDR3 has 12 residues. V was clipped by 9 bases and J by 7 bases; unmatched bases: 3. The CDR3 sequence is CASRGQGAGYTF. For the CDR3, the DNA is TGTGCCAGTAGGGGACAGGGGGCTGGCTACACCTTC.

A single count supports this clone. The rearrangement joins TRBV2 to TRBJ1-2, with 9 bases fitting TRBD1. V lost 6 bases and J lost 0; bases outside the gene matches: 11. The CDR3 spans 17 residues. CDR1 SNHLY and CDR2 FYNNEI come from the germline V gene. The chain's CDR3 is CASSAGQGIGTNYGYTF. CDR3 bases: TGTGCCAGCAGCGCGGGACAGGGAATTGGGACTAACTATGGCTACACCTTC.